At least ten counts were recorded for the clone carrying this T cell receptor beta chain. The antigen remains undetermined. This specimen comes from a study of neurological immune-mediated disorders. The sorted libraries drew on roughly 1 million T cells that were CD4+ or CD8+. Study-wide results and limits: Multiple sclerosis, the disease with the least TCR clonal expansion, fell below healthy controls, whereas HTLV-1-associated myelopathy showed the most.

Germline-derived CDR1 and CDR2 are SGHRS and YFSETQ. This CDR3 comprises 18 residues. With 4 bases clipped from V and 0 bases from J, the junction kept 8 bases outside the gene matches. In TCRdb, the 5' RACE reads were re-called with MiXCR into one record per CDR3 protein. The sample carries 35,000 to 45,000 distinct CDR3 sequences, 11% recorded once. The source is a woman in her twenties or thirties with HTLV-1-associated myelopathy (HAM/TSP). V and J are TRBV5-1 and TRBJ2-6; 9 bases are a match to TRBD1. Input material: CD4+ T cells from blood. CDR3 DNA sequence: TGCGCCAGCAGCGGCGGACAGGGGATTCCCTCTGGGGCCAACGTCCTGACTTTC. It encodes CASSGGQGIPSGANVLTF.